This entry concerns a single TCR beta chain. Its antigen has not been determined. No base-level quality is on record; no much larger clone is a single base apart. TCRbeta CDR3 regions were amplified from genomic DNA using the immunoSEQ Assay, a bias-controlled multiplex PCR. Under the source paper's analysis protocol: The number of nucleated cells in each sample was estimated by amplification of reference gene primers within the assay. To quantify the absolute abundance of each unique TCRbeta CDR3 rearrangement, sequence reads were collapsed and filtered. For each sample, productive Simpson clonality was calculated as the square root of Simpson's diversity index across productive rearrangements. In TCRdb, the immuneACCESS table is reduced to in-frame sequences with V and J assigned. These tables do not hold every clone; where another copy was compared, an unresolved V gene accounts for under half, and the others remain unexplained. V, J and clone size derive from that table, while D and trimming were established from the DNA sequence. This sample has 75,000 to 95,000 clones in its table, and about 74% of those were observed once. The ten largest clones add up to 3% to 4.5% of the sample.

The entry originates in a study of blood T cell repertoires in COVID-19 (dated by TCRdb to 2018 to 2020). Context from the whole study: Samples covering the acute and convalescent phases of COVID-19 were provided by collaborators in the United States, Italy and Spain. The repertoires were released in a freely available public database meant as a resource for research on the immune response to SARS-CoV-2. HLA class I and class II types, where available, came from metadata supplied by the sample provider rather than from assay-based typing. The dataset comprised deeply sampled blood TCRbeta repertoires from subjects exposed to, actively infected with, or recovered from COVID-19. The samples were drawn from the first 160 participants of the ongoing ImmuneRACE study and from some 1,300 subjects provided by 6 global collaborators. The prospective study material was composed of cDNA or gDNA derived from T cells, B-cell-depleted T cells, or PBMCs. The sample metadata nearly always contained a de-identified subject ID, COVID-19 status, age in years and sex. Findings and caveats that apply to the study as a whole: How much clinical and demographic metadata was included differed by source and by participant, and the metadata was provided uncurated.

One collaborating source in Seattle enrolled patients during active infection and followed them longitudinally through the course of disease. Whole blood was collected in K2EDTA tubes by collaborating institutions according to the institutions' own protocols. For TCRbeta analysis, collaborator samples were shipped as frozen whole blood, as isolated PBMCs, or as DNA extracted from either sample type. Taken from the germline V gene (reference sequence), the CDR1 and CDR2 loops are LGHDT and YNNKEL. Relative to germline, V is 4 bases shorter and J is 3 bases shorter, with 22 bases between their ends. From the cysteine through the phenylalanine, the CDR3 covers 17 amino acids. The sequence is cut down to CDR3 DNA, 51 bases in frame from base 1.

The rearrangement combines TRBV3-1 (or the pseudogene TRBV3-2) with TRBJ2-7; the D gene is possibly TRBD2, with 6 bases matching. The sequence was obtained from a man between 65 and 85 years old with COVID-19, enrolled during active disease. The sequenced sample consisted of peripheral blood. The CDR3 amino acid sequence is: CASSLRRGPWTYYEQYF. The DNA reads as follows: TGTGCCAGCAGCCTAAGGAGGGGACCGTGGACCTACTACGAGCAGTACTTC.